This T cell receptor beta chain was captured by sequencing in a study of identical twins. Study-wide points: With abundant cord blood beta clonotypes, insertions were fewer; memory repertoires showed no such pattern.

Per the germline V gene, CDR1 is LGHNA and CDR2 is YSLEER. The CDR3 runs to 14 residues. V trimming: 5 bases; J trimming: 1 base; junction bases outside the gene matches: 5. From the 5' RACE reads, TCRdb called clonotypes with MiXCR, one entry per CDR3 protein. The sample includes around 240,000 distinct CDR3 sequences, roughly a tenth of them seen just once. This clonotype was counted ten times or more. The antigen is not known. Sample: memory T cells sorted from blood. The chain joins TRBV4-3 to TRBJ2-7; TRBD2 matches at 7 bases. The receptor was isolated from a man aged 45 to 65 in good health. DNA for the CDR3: TGCGCCAGCAGCGGAGGACTAGGATCCTACGAGCAGTACTTC. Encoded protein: CASSGGLGSYEQYF.